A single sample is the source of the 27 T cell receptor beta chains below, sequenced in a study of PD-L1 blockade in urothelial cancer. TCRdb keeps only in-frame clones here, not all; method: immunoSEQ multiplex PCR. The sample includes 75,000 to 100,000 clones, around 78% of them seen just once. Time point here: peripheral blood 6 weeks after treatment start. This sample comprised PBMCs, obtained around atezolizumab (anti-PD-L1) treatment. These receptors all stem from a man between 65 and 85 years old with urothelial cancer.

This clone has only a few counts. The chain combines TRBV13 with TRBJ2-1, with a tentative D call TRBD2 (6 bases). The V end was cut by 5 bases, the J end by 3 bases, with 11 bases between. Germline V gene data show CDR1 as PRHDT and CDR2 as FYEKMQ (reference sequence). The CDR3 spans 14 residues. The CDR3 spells CASSLSGLYNEQFF. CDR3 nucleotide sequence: TGTGCCAGCAGCCTATCGGGACTCTACAATGAGCAGTTCTTC.

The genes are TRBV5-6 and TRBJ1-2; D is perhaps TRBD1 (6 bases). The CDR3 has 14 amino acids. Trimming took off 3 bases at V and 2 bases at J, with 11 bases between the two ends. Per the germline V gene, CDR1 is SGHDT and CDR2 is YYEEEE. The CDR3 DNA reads TGTGCCAGCAGCTACGGACAGCAAAACTATGGCTACACCTTC. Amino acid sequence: CASSYGQQNYGYTF.

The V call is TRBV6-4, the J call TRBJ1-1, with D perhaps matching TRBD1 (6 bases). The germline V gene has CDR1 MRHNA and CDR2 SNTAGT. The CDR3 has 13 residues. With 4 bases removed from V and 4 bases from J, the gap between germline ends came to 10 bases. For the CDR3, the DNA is TGTGCCAGCAGTGGTCAACAGGGCACTGAAGCTTTCTTT. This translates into CASSGQQGTEAFF.

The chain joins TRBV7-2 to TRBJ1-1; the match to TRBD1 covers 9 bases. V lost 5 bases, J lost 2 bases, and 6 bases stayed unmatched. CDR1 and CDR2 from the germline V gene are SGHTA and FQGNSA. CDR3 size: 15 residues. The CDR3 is CASSTGQGLNTEAFF. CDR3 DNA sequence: TGTGCCAGCAGCACAGGACAGGGGCTTAACACTGAAGCTTTCTTT.

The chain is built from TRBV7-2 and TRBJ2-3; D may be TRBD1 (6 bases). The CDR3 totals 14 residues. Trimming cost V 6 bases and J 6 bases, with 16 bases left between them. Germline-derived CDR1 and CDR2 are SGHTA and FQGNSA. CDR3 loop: CASRKTLGADTQYF. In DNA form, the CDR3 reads TGTGCCAGCAGAAAGACACTGGGGGCCGATACGCAGTATTTT.

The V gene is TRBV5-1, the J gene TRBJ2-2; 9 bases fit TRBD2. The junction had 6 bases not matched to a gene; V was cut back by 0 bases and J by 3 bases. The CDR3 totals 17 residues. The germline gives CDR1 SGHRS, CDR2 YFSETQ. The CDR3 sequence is CASSLGGSGRYTGELFF. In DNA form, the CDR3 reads TGCGCCAGCAGCTTGGGCGGTAGCGGGAGATACACCGGGGAGCTGTTTTTT.

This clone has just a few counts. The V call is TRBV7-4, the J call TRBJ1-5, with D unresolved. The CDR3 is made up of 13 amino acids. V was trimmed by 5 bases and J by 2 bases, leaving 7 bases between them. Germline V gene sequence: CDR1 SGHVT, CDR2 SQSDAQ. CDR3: CASSGGGNQPQHF. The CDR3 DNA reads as TGTGCCAGCAGCGGAGGCGGCAATCAGCCCCAGCATTTT.

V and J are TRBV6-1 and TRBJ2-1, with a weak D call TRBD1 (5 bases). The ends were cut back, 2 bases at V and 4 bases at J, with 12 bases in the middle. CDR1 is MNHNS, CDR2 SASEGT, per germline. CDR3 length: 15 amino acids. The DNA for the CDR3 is TGTGCCAGCAGTGAATGGCAGGGTACGTACAATGAGCAGTTCTTC. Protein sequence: CASSEWQGTYNEQFF.

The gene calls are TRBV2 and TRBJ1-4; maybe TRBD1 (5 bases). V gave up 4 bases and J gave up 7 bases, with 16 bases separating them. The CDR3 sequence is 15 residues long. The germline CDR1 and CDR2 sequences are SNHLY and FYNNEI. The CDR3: CASSVSLAGPEKLFF. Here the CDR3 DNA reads TGTGCCAGCAGTGTGTCCCTGGCAGGGCCTGAAAAACTGTTTTTT. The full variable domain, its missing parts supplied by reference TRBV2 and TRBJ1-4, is EPEVTQTPSHQVTQMGQEVILRCVPISNHLYFYWYRQILGQKVEFLVSFYNNEISEKSEIFDDQFSVERPDGSNFTLKIRSTKLEDSAMYFCASSVSLAGPEKLFFGSGTQLSVL.

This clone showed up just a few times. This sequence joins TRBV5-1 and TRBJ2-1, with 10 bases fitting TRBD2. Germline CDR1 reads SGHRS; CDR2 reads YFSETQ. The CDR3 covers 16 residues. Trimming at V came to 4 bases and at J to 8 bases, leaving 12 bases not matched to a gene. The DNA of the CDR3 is TGCGCCAGCAGCCAAATAGCGGGAGGTCTAGGCGATGAGCAGTTCTTC. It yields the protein CASSQIAGGLGDEQFF.

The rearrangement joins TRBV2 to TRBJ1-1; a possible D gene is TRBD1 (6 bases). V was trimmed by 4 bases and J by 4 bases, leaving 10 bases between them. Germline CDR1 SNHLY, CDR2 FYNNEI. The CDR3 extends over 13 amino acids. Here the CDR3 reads CASSAARGTEAFF. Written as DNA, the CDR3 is TGTGCCAGCAGTGCCGCCAGGGGCACTGAAGCTTTCTTT.

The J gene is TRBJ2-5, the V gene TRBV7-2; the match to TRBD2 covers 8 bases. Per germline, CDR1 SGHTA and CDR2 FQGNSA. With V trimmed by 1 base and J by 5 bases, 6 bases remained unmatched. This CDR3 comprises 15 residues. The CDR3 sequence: CASSLESGRWETQYF. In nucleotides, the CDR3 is TGTGCCAGCAGCTTAGAGAGCGGGAGATGGGAGACCCAGTACTTC.

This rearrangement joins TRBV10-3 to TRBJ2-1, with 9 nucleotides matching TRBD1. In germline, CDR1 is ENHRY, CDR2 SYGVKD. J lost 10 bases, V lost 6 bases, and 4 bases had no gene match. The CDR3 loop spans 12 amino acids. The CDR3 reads CAIRDRGDEQFF. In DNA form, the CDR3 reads TGTGCCATCAGGGACAGGGGAGACGAGCAGTTCTTC.

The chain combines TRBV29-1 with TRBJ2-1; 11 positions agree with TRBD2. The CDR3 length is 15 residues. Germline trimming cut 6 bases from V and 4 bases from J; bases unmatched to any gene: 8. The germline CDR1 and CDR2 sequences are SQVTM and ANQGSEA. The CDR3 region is CSVRSGRAGYNEQFF. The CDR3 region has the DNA TGCAGCGTACGTAGCGGGAGGGCCGGGTACAATGAGCAGTTCTTC.

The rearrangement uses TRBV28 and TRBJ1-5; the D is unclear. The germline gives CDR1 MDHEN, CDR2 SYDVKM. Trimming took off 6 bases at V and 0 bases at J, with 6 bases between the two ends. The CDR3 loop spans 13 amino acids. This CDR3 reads CASRRDSNQPQHF. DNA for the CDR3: TGTGCCAGCAGGCGAGATAGCAATCAGCCCCAGCATTTT.

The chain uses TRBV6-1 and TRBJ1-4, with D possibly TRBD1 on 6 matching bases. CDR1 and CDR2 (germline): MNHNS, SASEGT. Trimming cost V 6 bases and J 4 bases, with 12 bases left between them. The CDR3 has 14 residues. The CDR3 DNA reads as TGTGCCAGCAGGCCCGGGACAAGTAATGAAAAACTGTTTTTT. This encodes CASRPGTSNEKLFF.

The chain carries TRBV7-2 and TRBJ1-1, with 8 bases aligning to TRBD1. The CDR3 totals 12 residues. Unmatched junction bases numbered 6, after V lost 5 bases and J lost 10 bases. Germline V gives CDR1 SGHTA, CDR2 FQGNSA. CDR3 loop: CASSAGTGVAFF. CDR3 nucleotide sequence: TGTGCCAGCAGCGCCGGGACAGGAGTAGCTTTCTTT.

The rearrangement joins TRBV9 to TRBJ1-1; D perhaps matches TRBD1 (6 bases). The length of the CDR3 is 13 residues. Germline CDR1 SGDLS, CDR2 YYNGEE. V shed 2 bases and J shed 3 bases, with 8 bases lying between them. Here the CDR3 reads CASSVGQYTEAFF. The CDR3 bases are TGTGCCAGCAGCGTCGGACAGTACACTGAAGCTTTCTTT.

The CDR3 loop reads CASSQVGSAESTDTQYF. The CDR3 DNA reads as TGTGCCAGCAGCCAAGTCGGGAGTGCGGAAAGCACAGATACGCAGTATTTT. This chain connects TRBV4-2 to TRBJ2-3; a possible D gene is TRBD2 (6 bases). Trimming cost V 1 base and J 0 bases, with 14 bases left between them. The CDR3 length is 17 residues. Germline V lookup: CDR1 LGHNA, CDR2 YNFKEQ.

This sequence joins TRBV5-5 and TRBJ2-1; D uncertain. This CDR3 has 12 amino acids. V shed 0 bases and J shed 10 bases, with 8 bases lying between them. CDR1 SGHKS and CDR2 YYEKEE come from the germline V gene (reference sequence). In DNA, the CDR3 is TGTGCCAGCAGCTTGGAAGCCCGCGAGCAGTTCTTC. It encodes CASSLEAREQFF.

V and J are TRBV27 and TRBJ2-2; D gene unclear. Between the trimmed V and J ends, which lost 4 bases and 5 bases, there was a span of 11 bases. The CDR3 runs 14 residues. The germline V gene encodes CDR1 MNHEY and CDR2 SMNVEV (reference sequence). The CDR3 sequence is CASSSSRSTGELFF. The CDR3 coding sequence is TGTGCCAGCAGTTCGTCCAGGTCGACCGGGGAGCTGTTTTTT.

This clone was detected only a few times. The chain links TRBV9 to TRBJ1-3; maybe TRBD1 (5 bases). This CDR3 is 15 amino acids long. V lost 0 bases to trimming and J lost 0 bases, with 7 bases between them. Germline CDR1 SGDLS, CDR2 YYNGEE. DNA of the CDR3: TGTGCCAGCAGCGTAGCAGGGAACTCTGGAAACACCATATATTTT. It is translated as CASSVAGNSGNTIYF.

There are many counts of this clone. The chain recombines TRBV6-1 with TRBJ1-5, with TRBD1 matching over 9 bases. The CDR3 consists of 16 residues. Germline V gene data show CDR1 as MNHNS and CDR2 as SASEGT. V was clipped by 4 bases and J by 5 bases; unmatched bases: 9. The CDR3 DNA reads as TGTGCCAGCAGTGGGTCGGACAGGGGTTGGGATCAGCCCCAGCATTTT. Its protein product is CASSGSDRGWDQPQHF.

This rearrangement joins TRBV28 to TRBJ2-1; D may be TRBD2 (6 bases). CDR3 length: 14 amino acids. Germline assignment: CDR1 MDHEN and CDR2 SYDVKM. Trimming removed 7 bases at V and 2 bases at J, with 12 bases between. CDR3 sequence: CASKGWGAYNEQFF. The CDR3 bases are TGTGCCAGCAAGGGGTGGGGGGCCTACAATGAGCAGTTCTTC.

CDR3 sequence reads: CATGQRLDTQYF. Here the CDR3 DNA reads TGTGCCACCGGACAGAGACTGGATACGCAGTATTTT. The rearrangement uses TRBV2 and TRBJ2-3; maybe TRBD1 (6 bases). This CDR3 has 12 residues. Trimming left V 10 bases short and J 6 bases short, with 14 bases between. CDR1 is SNHLY and CDR2 is FYNNEI in the germline V gene.

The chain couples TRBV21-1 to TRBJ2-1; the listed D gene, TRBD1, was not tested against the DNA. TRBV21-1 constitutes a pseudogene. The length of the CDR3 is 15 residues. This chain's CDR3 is CASTLRTPSYNEQFF. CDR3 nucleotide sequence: TGTGCCAGCACCCTCAGGACACCTTCCTACAATGAGCAGTTCTTC.

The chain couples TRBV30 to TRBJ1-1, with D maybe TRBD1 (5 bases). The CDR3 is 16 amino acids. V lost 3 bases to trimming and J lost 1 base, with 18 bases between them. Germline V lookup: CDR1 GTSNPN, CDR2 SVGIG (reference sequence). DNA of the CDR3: TGTGCCTGGAGGTCACCCATGGGGAGGGGGAACACTGAAGCTTTCTTT. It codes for CAWRSPMGRGNTEAFF.